The TCR beta chain described here comes from a study of beta chain features in type 1 diabetes (dated by TCRdb to 2016 to 2019). Study-wide context: Mean age, gender distribution, total cell number and subset yield did not differ between patients and healthy donors. A total of some 100,000,000 sorted cells were examined across all samples, and a strong correlation was observed between cell number per subset and RNA yield. The study compared TCRB repertoires of sorted circulating CD4+ T cell subsets between recently diagnosed type 1 diabetes patients and matched healthy donors. Naive and central memory subsets were obtained from all 28 donors, but regulatory and stem cell-like memory subsets were isolated from only 8 patients and 8 healthy donors.

The entire isolated RNA was reverse transcribed using the High Capacity cDNA Reverse Transcription Kit, and thus expressed TCRB transcripts were sequenced. Naive, central memory and regulatory T cell samples underwent deep immunoSEQ sequencing, averaging approximately 3.5 million total reads per sample. Sorted cells were lysed in RLT buffer, and RNA was extracted using DNase-treated RNeasy Micro or Mini kits according to cell number. To prevent cross-contamination, every cell subset was processed on its own, while patient and healthy donor samples were processed together. Using the immunoSEQ multiplex PCR, TCRB sequences were amplified from cDNA into 87-bp fragments spanning the CDR3 region. Sequencing of the amplicons was done on the Illumina HiSeq platform. The published analysis was carried out like this. PCR bias was corrected computationally using synthetic template baselines, and reads within Hamming distance 2 were collapsed, with unmergeable singletons discarded. Reads were aligned against IMGT so that V, D and J genes, CDR3 length and insertions or deletions at six rearrangement sites could be assigned. Within each subset, clonotype counts were normalized to sorted cell number, after which true diversity and Gini coefficients were computed with the tcR R package. Repertoire sharing was quantified using the overlap coefficient calculated on TCRB nucleotide sequences. Out-of-frame TCRB sequences from naive cells were analyzed to stand in for the pre-selection repertoire. In TCRdb, the immuneACCESS table is reduced to in-frame sequences with V and J assigned. These tables do not hold every clone; where another copy was compared, an unresolved V gene accounts for under half, and the others remain unexplained. D and trimming were read from the DNA, whereas the V and J calls and clone size are those reported in that table. Present in this sample are 900,000 or so clones, roughly 17% of which were seen just once. The leading ten clones occupy 0.023% of the sample.

From each donor, a single peripheral blood sample of about 110 mL on average was drawn into heparinised tubes. A BD FACSAria II was used to sort naive, central memory, regulatory and stem cell-like memory CD4+ T cells with a panel that included CD45RO, CCR7, CD25, CD127, CD95 and CD27. A purity above 98% was achieved for all sorted populations. Right away, PBMCs were isolated by Lymphoprep density gradient centrifugation and were stained directly, with no culture step. To minimize batch effects, samples were stained and sorted in pairs, one healthy donor with one patient per experiment. Note on this clone: There is no known antigen for this receptor. Base qualities were left out, and no much larger clone turns up one base away.

Broad study findings and their caveats: Shorter templates might be favored by PCR, yet because patient and control samples were amplified and corrected together, any such skew would affect both groups equally. Naive, central memory and regulatory TCRB repertoires appeared to be more alike among patients than among healthy donors. At VDJ recombination sites, type 1 diabetes patients had fewer insertions and more deleted nucleotides, which implies abnormalities in thymic rearrangement. Because cDNA rather than genomic DNA was sequenced, highly expressing activated cells could have been over-represented, although no difference in activation and CD3 levels was found between groups. In all four CD4+ subsets, TCRB CDR3 length was moderately but significantly shorter in type 1 diabetes patients. Because the HLA sub-analyses included only small numbers of individuals, any influence of HLA type on TCRB rearrangement was left unresolved.

V is clipped by 0 bases and J by 2 bases, and the sequence between their germline boundaries is 20 bases long. The CDR3, cysteine through phenylalanine, is 18 amino acids long. The read is trimmed to its CDR3 DNA, 54 bases read in frame from base 1. The germline V gene provides CDR1 SGHTA and CDR2 FQGNSA. The chain was built from TRBV7-2 and TRBJ2-7; the D gene cannot be resolved beyond TRBD1 or TRBD2, each matching 5 bases. The specimen sequenced was naive CD4+ T cells from blood. What this sample's cell subset or site label stands for: true naive CD4+ T cells. This clonotype was sampled from a woman between 18 and 29 years old in good health. The CDR3 protein: CASSLAQGAPGAPYEQYF. The sequenced DNA: TGTGCCAGCAGCTTAGCCCAAGGTGCACCCGGGGCCCCCTACGAGCAGTACTTC. Extended through the reference TRBV7-2 and TRBJ2-7 proteins, this CDR3 yields the full variable domain: GAGVSQSPSNKVTEKGKDVELRCDPISGHTALYWYRQSLGQGLEFLIYFQGNSAPDKSGLPSDRFSAERTGGSVSTLTIQRTQQEDSAVYLCASSLAQGAPGAPYEQYFGPGTRLTVT.